The 5 T cell receptor beta chains listed next were all sequenced from one sample in a study of early T cells in non-severe SARS-CoV-2 infection. One entry per CDR3 protein, called by TCRdb with MiXCR from the 5' RACE reads. The profile shows tens of thousands of distinct CDR3 sequences, 9.5% to 15% of them singletons. Sequenced sample: whole blood. The receptors stem from an adult who was a healthcare worker with PCR-confirmed SARS-CoV-2 infection or an uninfected control (not recorded which).

The chain employs TRBV6-1 and TRBJ2-4; D gene uncertain. The germline V gene has CDR1 MNHNS and CDR2 SASEGT. The CDR3 consists of 13 residues. Deletions cut 1 base from V and 5 bases from J, with 6 bases between. The CDR3 sequence is CASSEGRENIQYF. The CDR3 nucleotides read TGTGCCAGCAGTGAAGGACGAGAAAACATTCAGTACTTC.

The chain combines TRBV7-8 with TRBJ2-7; no reliable D call. This CDR3 comprises 14 residues. V was trimmed by 5 bases and J by 0 bases, leaving 11 bases between them. Per the germline V gene, CDR1 is SGHVS and CDR2 is FQNEAQ. The CDR3 spells CASSRSPDSYEQYF. The CDR3 DNA sequence: TGTGCCAGCAGCCGGAGCCCGGACTCCTACGAGCAGTACTTC.

At least ten counts were recorded for this clonotype. This rearrangement joins TRBV10-3 to TRBJ2-2; 13 nucleotides agree with TRBD2. The CDR3 is made up of 18 amino acids. Losses at the gene ends were 4 bases for V and 2 bases for J; bases not matched to a gene: 7. Per the germline V gene, CDR1 is ENHRY and CDR2 is SYGVKD. CDR3 sequence (DNA): TGTGCCATCAGTGCCCGGACTAGCGGGGGACCCAACACCGGGGAGCTGTTTTTT. Amino acids: CAISARTSGGPNTGELFF.

The genes are TRBV6-1 and TRBJ2-2; the match to TRBD1 covers 10 bases. There are 14 residues in the CDR3. From germline, CDR1 is MNHNS and CDR2 SASEGT. V shed 10 bases and J 3 bases; nucleotides not matched to a gene: 5. The CDR3 is CATRQGADTGELFF. In DNA, the CDR3 is TGTGCCACGCGACAGGGGGCAGACACCGGGGAGCTGTTTTTT.

Many counts were recorded for this clonotype. The chain couples TRBV20-1 to TRBJ2-1; 14 bases fit TRBD2. The V and J ends lost 3 bases and 10 bases, in that order; junction bases with no gene match: 5. This CDR3 contains 14 residues. CDR1 is DFQATT and CDR2 is SNEGSKA in the germline V gene (reference sequence). The CDR3 loop reads CSASRTSGGTEQFF. The CDR3 coding sequence is TGCAGTGCTAGCCGGACTAGCGGGGGGACCGAGCAGTTCTTC.